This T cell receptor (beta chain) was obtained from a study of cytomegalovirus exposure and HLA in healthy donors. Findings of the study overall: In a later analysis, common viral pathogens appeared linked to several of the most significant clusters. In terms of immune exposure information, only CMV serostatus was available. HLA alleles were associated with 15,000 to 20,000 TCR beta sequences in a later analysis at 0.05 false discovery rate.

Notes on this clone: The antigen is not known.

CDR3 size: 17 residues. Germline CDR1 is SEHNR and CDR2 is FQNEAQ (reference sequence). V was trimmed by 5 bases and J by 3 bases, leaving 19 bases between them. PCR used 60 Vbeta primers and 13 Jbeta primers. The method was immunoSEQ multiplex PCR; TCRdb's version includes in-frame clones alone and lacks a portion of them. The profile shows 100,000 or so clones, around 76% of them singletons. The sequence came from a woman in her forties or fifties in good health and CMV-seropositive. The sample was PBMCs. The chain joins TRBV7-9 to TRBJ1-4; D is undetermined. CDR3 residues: CASSQVAGRRANEKLFF. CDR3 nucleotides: TGTGCCAGCAGCCAAGTGGCGGGGAGGAGGGCTAATGAAAAACTGTTTTTT.